The rows below give T cell receptor beta chains drawn from one sample of a study of blood T cell repertoires in COVID-19. The data were produced by immunoSEQ multiplex PCR, yet TCRdb's version contains in-frame clones alone and is incomplete. The sample records around 280,000 clones, about 90% being singletons. Specimen: peripheral blood. The receptors originated from a woman aged 45-59 years who had recovered from COVID-19. Each CDR3 is given with its conserved first and last residue. The D gene is left open where the match is weak. Where a row states a size, it is once, few, many or the class of an expanded clone; other rows omit it.

clone size | D gene | J gene | V gene | CDR3 DNA | CDR3 protein
once | - | TRBJ1-2 | TRBV15 | TGTGCCACCAGCAAAGAGGGGCAGCTGTATGGCTACACCTTC | CATSKEGQLYGYTF
- | TRBD2 | TRBJ2-7 | TRBV5-6 | TGTGCCAGCAGCTCGTTGACTAGCGGGAACTACGAGCAGTACTTC | CASSSLTSGNYEQYF
- | - | TRBJ2-7 | TRBV5-1 | TGCGCCAGCAGCTCCACCGGGACACCAACCTACGAGCAGTACTTC | CASSSTGTPTYEQYF
- | - | TRBJ1-3 | TRBV30 | TGTGCCTGGAGTCCCACAGCCTCTGGAAACACCATATATTTT | CAWSPTASGNTIYF
- | TRBD1 | TRBJ2-1 | TRBV18 | TGTGCCAGCTCACCACGACAGGGACAGGTCAATGAGCAGTTCTTC | CASSPRQGQVNEQFF
- | - | TRBJ2-7 | TRBV6-2/TRBV6-3 | TGTGCCAGCAGCCGGCTCTTGTCCGGGGGTCTCTACGAGCAGTACTTC | CASSRLLSGGLYEQYF
- | - | TRBJ1-2 | TRBV28 | TGTGCCAGCAGGATAATCGGGTCTTTTTTTTCTAACTATGGCTACACCTTC | CASRIIGSFFSNYGYTF
- | - | TRBJ2-5 | TRBV5-1 | TGCGCCAGCAGCTTGGGGGGAGCCAGAGAGACCCAGTACTTC | CASSLGGARETQYF
- | TRBD2 | TRBJ2-7 | TRBV27 | TGTGCCAGCAGTTTATCACCTAGCGGGATCCCCTACGAGCAGTACTTC | CASSLSPSGIPYEQYF
- | TRBD2 | TRBJ2-3 | TRBV13 | TGTGCCAGCAGGGTCCTTCTAGCGGTGCACACAGATACGCAGTATTTT | CASRVLLAVHTDTQYF
- | TRBD2 | TRBJ2-3 | TRBV7-3 | TGTGCCAGCAGCTCTAGCGGGGGATTCACAGATACGCAGTATTTT | CASSSSGGFTDTQYF
few | - | TRBJ1-6 | TRBV7-2 | TGTGCCAGCAGCCGGGACACGTATAATTCACCCCTCCACTTT | CASSRDTYNSPLHF
many | - | TRBJ2-4 | TRBV6-6 | TGTGCCAGCAGTTTTGGCACAGAAAACATTCAGTACTTC | CASSFGTENIQYF
once | TRBD1 | TRBJ2-7 | TRBV6-5 | TGTGCCAGCAGAGCGGACAGGGGTAGCTACGAGCAGTACTTC | CASRADRGSYEQYF
- | - | TRBJ1-5 | TRBV7-6 | TGTGCCAGCAGCTTAACAGTAAATAGCAATCAGCCCCAGCATTTT | CASSLTVNSNQPQHF
- | TRBD1 | TRBJ2-7 | TRBV4-3 | TGCGCCAGCAGCCAAGATGGGGGGACAGGGTACTCTTCCTCAAATTACGAGCAGTACTTC | CASSQDGGTGYSSSNYEQYF
- | TRBD1 | TRBJ1-1 | TRBV6-5 | TGTGCCAGCTCGGACAGGAGGGCAGAAGCTTTCTTT | CASSDRRAEAFF
- | - | TRBJ1-5 | TRBV19 | TGTGCCAGTAGTCCAAGGAGTGGGGGGGGACCGCCCCAGCATTTT | CASSPRSGGGPPQHF
- | - | TRBJ1-2 | TRBV7-9 | TGTGCCAGCAGCTTAAATTCGGCAGACCTATCGGGAGGCTACACCTTC | CASSLNSADLSGGYTF
few | - | TRBJ1-1 | TRBV3-1/TRBV3-2 | TGTGCCAGCAGCCAAGATCCGGGATACCCCAATGAAGCTTTCTTT | CASSQDPGYPNEAFF
- | TRBD2 | TRBJ2-3 | TRBV9 | TGTGCCAGCAGCGCCCGGACTAGCGGGACAGATACGCAGTATTTT | CASSARTSGTDTQYF
- | TRBD1 | TRBJ1-1 | TRBV12-3/TRBV12-4 | TGTGCCAGCAGGACAGGGAAAACTGAAGCTTTCTTT | CASRTGKTEAFF
few | - | TRBJ2-7 | TRBV6-2/TRBV6-3 | TGTGCCAGCAGTTACAAGCGGACCAATCGCTACGAGCAGTACTTC | CASSYKRTNRYEQYF
- | - | TRBJ2-1 | TRBV24-1 | TGTGCCACCAGTAGGGGGTTCGAGCAGTTCTTC | CATSRGFEQFF
- | TRBD1 | TRBJ2-7 | TRBV30 | TGTGCCTGGAAGAGGGGGACAGGGACCTACGAGCAGTACTTC | CAWKRGTGTYEQYF
- | - | TRBJ2-5 | TRBV12-3/TRBV12-4 | TGTGCCAGCAGTCGGGGGTACCAAGAGACCCAGTACTTC | CASSRGYQETQYF
- | TRBD1 | TRBJ2-7 | TRBV28 | TGTGCCAGCAGTGATCCGGGACAGGGTCCCTACGAGCAGTACTTC | CASSDPGQGPYEQYF
- | - | TRBJ2-5 | TRBV15 | TGTGCCACCAGCAGAGACAGGGGAGAGACCCAGTACTTC | CATSRDRGETQYF
- | TRBD2 | TRBJ2-1 | TRBV6-5 | TGTGCCAGCAGCCAAGGGACTAGCGGGAGAAATGAGCAGTTCTTC | CASSQGTSGRNEQFF
- | - | TRBJ2-7 | TRBV9 | TGTGCCAGCAAGCCGATCTCCTACGAGCAGTACTTC | CASKPISYEQYF
few | - | TRBJ1-5 | TRBV27 | TGTGCCAGCAGTTCTGTTATCTATCAGCCCCAGCATTTT | CASSSVIYQPQHF
- | - | TRBJ2-7 | TRBV5-4 | TGTGCCAGCAGCTACAACAACAGGGTCGGGGAGCAGTACTTC | CASSYNNRVGEQYF
- | TRBD2 | TRBJ2-7 | TRBV27 | TGTGCCAGCTCAAAGGCAATAGCGGGTTCCTACGAGCAGTACTTC | CASSKAIAGSYEQYF
- | TRBD1 | TRBJ2-7 | TRBV6-5 | TGTGCCAGCAGAGACTTTCGGGACAGGGTACTTGAGCAGTACTTC | CASRDFRDRVLEQYF
- | TRBD1 | TRBJ1-2 | TRBV7-9 | TGTGCCAGCAGTCGACAGGGGCCCTATGGCTACACCTTC | CASSRQGPYGYTF
- | - | TRBJ2-5 | TRBV5-1 | TGCGCCAGCAGCCCCACCGTAACACCGGGACTCCGGAAGACCCAGTACTTC | CASSPTVTPGLRKTQYF
many | - | TRBJ2-6 | TRBV5-6 | TGTGCCAGCAGCTTAGGACTCTCTGGGGCCAACGTCCTGACTTTC | CASSLGLSGANVLTF
- | - | TRBJ1-4 | TRBV5-4 | TGTGCCAGCAGCGTCAAACAGGGATCGGGCGAAAAACTGTTTTTT | CASSVKQGSGEKLFF
- | - | TRBJ2-3 | TRBV7-3 | TGTGCCAGCAGCTTATTGGCGGAAGGCCCCCCAGATACGCAGTATTTT | CASSLLAEGPPDTQYF
- | - | TRBJ2-7 | TRBV28 | TGTGCCAGCAGTTTTCTTTGGAGTTATCCTCGTTACGAGCAGTACTTC | CASSFLWSYPRYEQYF
- | - | TRBJ1-6 | TRBV7-2 | TGTGCCAGCAGCTTACAGGGGTCGAATTCACCCCTCCACTTT | CASSLQGSNSPLHF
- | - | TRBJ1-5 | TRBV27 | TGTGCCAGCAGTTTAACGAGGGGCAATCAGCCCCAGCATTTT | CASSLTRGNQPQHF
once | - | TRBJ1-4 | TRBV5-1 | TGCGCCAGCAGCTTCGGGACAAACTTCGGCACTAATGAAAAACTGTTTTTT | CASSFGTNFGTNEKLFF
- | - | TRBJ1-2 | TRBV6-2/TRBV6-3 | TGTGCCAGCAGCTTCCCGGGGCCGAGGGGGAACTATGGCTACACCTTC | CASSFPGPRGNYGYTF
- | TRBD2 | TRBJ2-2 | TRBV7-3 | TGTGCCAGCAGCCCTAGCGGGGGGCTAAACACCGGGGAGCTGTTTTTT | CASSPSGGLNTGELFF
- | - | TRBJ1-3 | TRBV5-4 | TGTGCCAGCAGCTTTGGGGGCAGCTCTGGAAACACCATATATTTT | CASSFGGSSGNTIYF